The 32 T cell receptor beta chains listed next were all sequenced from one sample in a study of CD8 T cells in ankylosing spondylitis. TCRdb redid the calling of the 5' RACE reads with MiXCR, one entry per CDR3 protein. The sample yields about 240,000 distinct CDR3 sequences, 10% to 13% seen once. The specimen was blood, either unsorted or a sorted T cell fraction (not recorded which). The receptor set was obtained from a male donor with ankylosing spondylitis or in good health (not recorded which).

There are many counts of this clonotype. This sequence joins TRBV20-1 and TRBJ2-3; a weak D match, TRBD2 (6 bases). V lost 3 bases, J lost 0 bases, and 10 bases lay in between. CDR1 is DFQATT, CDR2 SNEGSKA, per germline (reference sequence). The CDR3 is made up of 14 amino acids. CDR3 DNA sequence: TGCAGTGCTAGCGGTAGCGGTAGCACAGATACGCAGTATTTT. Amino acid sequence: CSASGSGSTDTQYF.

The table lists this clonotype with many counts. This chain joins TRBV12-3 or TRBV12-4 and TRBJ2-1; D not resolved. This CDR3 has 11 amino acids. V was trimmed by 3 bases and J by 6 bases, leaving 3 bases between them. The CDR3 DNA reads TGTGCCAGCAGTTTCAGCAATGAGCAGTTCTTC. Its translation: CASSFSNEQFF.

Note on this clonotype: A much larger clone differs by one base, so this may be a read error. The gene calls are TRBV4-2 and TRBJ2-1, with TRBD1 identical over 9 bases. This CDR3 has 13 amino acids. CDR1 and CDR2 (germline): LGHNA, YNFKEQ. The CDR3 reads CASSTWTGDEQLF. As DNA, the CDR3 is TGTGCCAGCAGCACCTGGACAGGGGATGAGCAGTTATTC.

Ten or more counts support this clonotype. The V gene is TRBV5-6, the J gene TRBJ2-7; 14 bases line up with TRBD2. CDR1 SGHDT and CDR2 YYEEEE come from the germline V gene. This CDR3 spans 17 amino acids. V lost 2 bases and J lost 2; bases outside the gene matches: 6. CDR3 bases: TGTGCCAGCAGCTTTTGGACTAGCGGGGGGACACCCTACGAGCAGTACTTC. Translated, it gives CASSFWTSGGTPYEQYF.

This clonotype was seen at least ten times. The V gene is TRBV7-2, the J gene TRBJ2-5; 8 nucleotides match TRBD2. Trimming cost V 2 bases and J 3 bases; bases outside gene matches: 5. Germline assignment: CDR1 SGHTA and CDR2 FQGNSA. This CDR3 is 15 amino acids long. This CDR3 is CASSLSGLAEETQYF. The DNA for the CDR3 is TGTGCCAGCAGCTTATCCGGACTAGCTGAAGAGACCCAGTACTTC.

The chain uses TRBV5-1 and TRBJ2-1; TRBD2 might be the D (6 bases). The CDR3 length is 15 residues. Germline-derived CDR1 and CDR2 are SGHRS and YFSETQ. V dropped 0 bases and J dropped 2 bases, with 9 bases sitting between them. DNA of the CDR3: TGCGCCAGCAGCTTGGTAGCGGAGACCTACAATGAGCAGTTCTTC. It specifies CASSLVAETYNEQFF.

This clonotype was counted at least ten times. J is TRBJ2-7 and V is TRBV5-1; D is perhaps TRBD2 (6 bases). The CDR3 is made up of 14 amino acids. Per germline, CDR1 SGHRS and CDR2 YFSETQ. Trimming stripped 1 base from V and 0 bases from J, with 8 bases between. CDR3 nucleotide sequence: TGCGCCAGCAGCTTGTACGGGAGCTCCTACGAGCAGTACTTC. Residues: CASSLYGSSYEQYF.

In its sample, this clonotype was seen a few times. A much larger clone lies a single base off, so this may be a read error. This chain links TRBV5-1 with TRBJ1-5; D is uncertain. Germline V lookup: CDR1 SGHRS, CDR2 YFSETQ. V was shortened by 0 bases and J by 4 bases, with 5 bases between the two germline ends. This CDR3 region has 13 residues. The CDR3 loop is CASSLDINQPQHF. The CDR3 region has the DNA TGCGCCAGCAGCTTGGACATTAATCAGCCCCAGCATTTT.

At least ten counts were recorded for this clonotype. The rearrangement links TRBV7-7 to TRBJ2-2; tentatively, D is TRBD1 (5 bases). CDR3 length: 15 residues. Trimming removed 1 base from V and 3 bases from J, with 9 bases in between. Germline values: CDR1 SSHAT, CDR2 FNYEAQ (reference sequence). The CDR3 nucleotides are TGTGCCAGCAGCTTAGACAGGCAATACACCGGGGAGCTGTTTTTT. This encodes CASSLDRQYTGELFF.

This clonotype was seen at least ten times. The chain employs TRBV11-1 and TRBJ2-7; D is uncertain. The length of the CDR3 is 12 residues. V lost 4 bases and J lost 1, with 5 bases in between. From germline, CDR1 is SGHAT and CDR2 FQDESV (reference sequence). The CDR3, as DNA: TGTGCCAGCAGCTGGGCTTCCTACGAGCAGTACTTC. Protein sequence: CASSWASYEQYF.

This clonotype was picked up many times. V and J are TRBV29-1 and TRBJ1-3; D may be TRBD1 (5 bases). The CDR3 is made up of 12 amino acids. V lost 3 bases, J lost 4 bases, and 7 bases lay in between. CDR1 SQVTM and CDR2 ANQGSEA come from the germline V gene. The CDR3 sequence is CSVDPGGNTIYF. The CDR3 nucleotides are TGCAGCGTTGACCCAGGGGGAAACACCATATATTTT.

This clonotype has at least ten counts. One end of the junction fails to match germline, which may point to a read error. The rearrangement uses TRBV7-9 and TRBJ2-1, with 10 nucleotides matching TRBD1. The CDR3 has 12 residues. Germline CDR1 reads SEHNR; CDR2 reads FQNEAQ (reference sequence). CDR3 sequence: CASSQQDRGSAF. As DNA, the CDR3 is TGTGCCAGCAGCCAACAGGACAGGGGGTCCGCCTTC.

This clonotype occurred many times. The chain joins TRBV15 to TRBJ2-1, with D tentatively TRBD2 (6 bases). Germline assignment: CDR1 LNHNV and CDR2 YYDKDF (reference sequence). With 5 bases removed from V and 5 bases from J, the gap between germline ends came to 22 bases. This CDR3 region has 17 residues. CDR3 coding DNA: TGTGCCACCAGCGGACGGACGGGACTCGGATCCAACAATGAGCAGTTCTTC. This sequence encodes CATSGRTGLGSNNEQFF.

V gene TRBV29-1 combines with J gene TRBJ1-1, with D perhaps TRBD1 (5 bases). Germline CDR1 is SQVTM and CDR2 is ANQGSEA. This CDR3 spans 14 amino acids. The V and J ends lost 1 base and 3 bases respectively, with 12 bases between them. The DNA for the CDR3 is TGCAGCGTTGAAGGGGCCAGGGTGGACACTGAAGCTTTCTTT. Translation gives CSVEGARVDTEAFF.

This clonotype was picked up many times. V and J are TRBV12-3 or TRBV12-4 and TRBJ1-1, with D unresolved. The CDR3 covers 13 residues. The V end lost 0 bases, the J end lost 11 bases, and 13 bases lay between the germline ends. The CDR3 DNA reads as TGTGCCAGCAGTTTAGCAGCGGGGAGGGAGGCTTTCTTT. Amino acid sequence: CASSLAAGREAFF.

This clonotype was observed many times. The V gene is TRBV21-1, the J gene TRBJ2-2. TRBV21-1 is labeled a pseudogene. CDR3 size: 13 residues. The CDR3 region has the DNA TGTGCCAGCACCAGGGTCTACACCGGGGAGCTGTTTTTT. Residues: CASTRVYTGELFF.

This clonotype was counted at least ten times. The rearrangement links TRBV2 to TRBJ1-2; 8 bases match TRBD1. The CDR3 extends over 15 amino acids. Losses at the gene ends were 6 bases for V and 7 bases for J; bases not matched to a gene: 13. The germline gives CDR1 SNHLY, CDR2 FYNNEI. The CDR3 region has the DNA TGTGCCAGCAGGTCTGACAGGGGAGGTTCTCTTGGCTACACCTTC. Translated, it gives CASRSDRGGSLGYTF.

The chain couples TRBV6-2 or TRBV6-3 to TRBJ2-7, with TRBD1 identical over 8 bases. Trimming took 8 bases from V and 2 from J; bases not matched to a gene: 8. CDR3 length: 14 amino acids. Germline V gene lookup returns CDR1 MNHEY and CDR2 SVGEGT. CDR3 amino acids: CASAGQGAAYEQYF. CDR3 sequence (DNA): TGTGCCAGCGCTGGCCAGGGGGCAGCCTACGAGCAGTACTTC.

The table lists this clonotype with many counts. As DNA, the CDR3 is TGTGCCAGCAGTTTACAAGCGGGGAATGAGCAGTTCTTC. Translation gives CASSLQAGNEQFF. The rearrangement joins TRBV12-3 or TRBV12-4 to TRBJ2-1; 7 nucleotides agree with TRBD2. CDR3 length equals 13 residues. The trim removed 2 bases at V and 7 bases at J, leaving 2 bases unmatched.

This clonotype was counted at least ten times. The DNA of the CDR3 is TGTGCCACCAGCAGAGTCGGAGCAGGGGAAAAGGAGTACTTC. This gives the protein CATSRVGAGEKEYF. V usage is TRBV15 and J usage is TRBJ2-7; a weak D match, TRBD1 (6 bases). Germline-derived CDR1 and CDR2 are LNHNV and YYDKDF (reference sequence). Trimming left V 1 base short and J 11 bases short, with 18 bases between. This CDR3 comprises 14 residues. Supplemented by reference TRBV15 and TRBJ2-7, the full variable domain reads DAMVIQNPRYQVTQFGKPVTLSCSQTLNHNVMYWYQQKSSQAPKLLFHYYDKDFNNEADTPDNFQSRRPNTSFCFLDIRSPGLGDTAMYLCATSRVGAGEKEYFGPGTRLTVT.

This clonotype appeared many times. J is TRBJ2-3 and V is TRBV5-1; D gene uncertain. Per germline, CDR1 SGHRS and CDR2 YFSETQ. This CDR3 is built from 15 residues. Trimming left V 2 bases short and J 4 bases short, with 14 bases between. The CDR3 is CASSFGSSSSDTQYF. CDR3 DNA sequence: TGCGCCAGCAGCTTTGGTAGTTCTTCCTCAGATACGCAGTATTTT.

This clonotype was detected only a few times. The chain employs TRBV19 and TRBJ1-1, with D tentatively TRBD1 (6 bases). Germline V lookup: CDR1 LNHDA, CDR2 SQIVND (reference sequence). The CDR3 is 13 amino acids. Between the trimmed V and J ends, which lost 3 bases and 4 bases, there was a span of 9 bases. As DNA, the CDR3 is TGTGCCAGTAGTATCGGGGGGCCCACTGAAGCTTTCTTT. Translation gives CASSIGGPTEAFF.

This clonotype has at least ten counts. V gene TRBV30 combines with J gene TRBJ1-1; D not resolved. CDR3 length: 13 residues. V lost 5 bases and J 0 bases, leaving 10 bases between the germline ends. Germline V CDR1 and CDR2: GTSNPN, SVGIG (reference sequence). Here the CDR3 reads CAWSKGLNTEAFF. In DNA form, the CDR3 reads TGTGCCTGGTCTAAGGGATTGAACACTGAAGCTTTCTTT.

This rearrangement joins TRBV12-5 to TRBJ2-1; D perhaps matches TRBD2 (6 bases). Looked up from germline, CDR1 is LGHNT and CDR2 is FRNRAP. The CDR3 loop spans 14 amino acids. Trimming shortened V by 2 bases and J by 7 bases, and 12 bases separated the two germline ends. CDR3 bases: TGTGCTAGTGGTTTGATAAGGAGGGGAAATGAGCAGTTCTTC. Translation: CASGLIRRGNEQFF. Based on the CDR3 plus reference TRBV12-5 and TRBJ2-1, the full variable domain is DARVTQTPRHKVTEMGQEVTMRCQPILGHNTVFWYRQTMMQGLELLAYFRNRAPLDDSGMPKDRFSAEMPDATLATLKIQPSEPRDSAVYFCASGLIRRGNEQFFGPGTRLTVL.

This clonotype was seen many times. The chain is built from TRBV29-1 and TRBJ2-7; weak D call: TRBD1 (6 bases). V lost 4 bases, J lost 4 bases, and 11 bases lay in between. Germline values: CDR1 SQVTM, CDR2 ANQGSEA. The CDR3 is 12 amino acids. CDR3 nucleotide sequence: TGCAGCGTTGCAGGGGACGGATACGAGCAGTACTTC. It encodes CSVAGDGYEQYF.

This clonotype was recorded at least ten times. The V call is TRBV5-1, the J call TRBJ1-3; no reliable D call. Trimming shortened V by 7 bases and J by 2 bases, and 22 bases separated the two germline ends. This CDR3 is built from 17 residues. Germline loops: CDR1 SGHRS, CDR2 YFSETQ. The CDR3 sequence: CASSPLGIFEAGNTIYF. CDR3 bases: TGCGCCAGCTCCCCCCTCGGGATTTTCGAGGCTGGAAACACCATATATTTT.

There are many counts of this clonotype. This chain uses TRBV7-2 with TRBJ2-3; D ambiguous. The V gene lost 1 base and the J gene lost 7 bases, with 3 bases spanning the gap. The germline V gene encodes CDR1 SGHTA and CDR2 FQGNSA. This CDR3 is built from 11 residues. The CDR3 sequence: CASSLVNTQYF. In DNA form, the CDR3 reads TGTGCCAGCAGCTTAGTCAATACGCAGTATTTT. Using reference TRBV7-2 and TRBJ2-3 for the parts outside the CDR3, the full variable domain is GAGVSQSPSNKVTEKGKDVELRCDPISGHTALYWYRQSLGQGLEFLIYFQGNSAPDKSGLPSDRFSAERTGGSVSTLTIQRTQQEDSAVYLCASSLVNTQYFGPGTRLTVL.

The chain recombines TRBV7-9 with TRBJ1-1; 7 nucleotides match TRBD1. CDR1 is SEHNR and CDR2 is FQNEAQ in the germline V gene (reference sequence). V gave up 3 bases and J gave up 1 base; unmatched junction bases: 5. The CDR3 is made up of 15 amino acids. The CDR3 bases are TGTGCCAGCAGCTTGGTACAGGGGTCGAACACTGAAGCTTTCTTT. Its translation is CASSLVQGSNTEAFF.

The chain combines TRBV29-1 with TRBJ1-1; D perhaps matches TRBD1 (5 bases). The CDR3 has 13 residues. V lost 5 bases, J lost 0 bases, and 10 bases lay in between. CDR1 and CDR2 from the germline V gene are SQVTM and ANQGSEA. CDR3 DNA sequence: TGCAGCGTTCCTTGGGGCGTGAACACTGAAGCTTTCTTT. This gives the protein CSVPWGVNTEAFF.

J is TRBJ2-7 and V is TRBV7-9, with TRBD2 identical over 9 bases. CDR1 is SEHNR, CDR2 FQNEAQ, per germline (reference sequence). The J segment lost 0 bases and the V segment lost 4 bases, leaving 7 bases of the junction unmatched. This CDR3 contains 16 residues. The CDR3 DNA sequence: TGTGCCAGCAGCTCTCCAGCGGGGGGTCACTCCTACGAGCAGTACTTC. Translating gives CASSSPAGGHSYEQYF.

The sample holds many counts of this clonotype. CDR3 sequence reads: CASSLAESSGNTIYF. CDR3 coding DNA: TGCGCCAGCAGCTTGGCGGAGAGCTCTGGAAACACCATATATTTT. The rearrangement joins TRBV5-1 to TRBJ1-3; D uncertain. Deletions cut 0 bases from V and 0 bases from J, with 7 bases between. This CDR3 contains 15 residues. Germline assignment: CDR1 SGHRS and CDR2 YFSETQ.

Ten or more counts support this clonotype. V is TRBV20-1 and J is TRBJ2-1; 7 bases are a match to TRBD1. Germline-derived CDR1 and CDR2 are DFQATT and SNEGSKA (reference sequence). CDR3 length: 15 residues. J gave up 6 bases and V 4 bases, and 12 bases lay outside the gene matches. The CDR3 reads CSANVQGKGFNEQFF. The CDR3 DNA follows: TGCAGTGCTAACGTACAGGGGAAAGGATTCAATGAGCAGTTCTTC.